The 25 T cell receptor beta chains in this list originate from one sample, sequenced in a study of blood T cell repertoires in COVID-19. Clones were sequenced by immunoSEQ multiplex PCR, and TCRdb holds only the in-frame ones, with some missing. The data contain roughly 200,000 clones, more than 75% of them singletons. Sample: peripheral blood. These receptors were obtained from a middle-aged man with active or convalescent COVID-19.

The chain carries TRBV5-6 and TRBJ2-1, with D perhaps TRBD2 (5 bases). Germline V gene lookup returns CDR1 SGHDT and CDR2 YYEEEE. This CDR3 spans 16 amino acids. The V and J ends lost 0 bases and 4 bases respectively, with 14 bases between them. The DNA for the CDR3 is TGTGCCAGCAGCTTGGGCGGTGGGAGCTCATACAATGAGCAGTTCTTC. Encoded protein: CASSLGGGSSYNEQFF. The variable domain in full, with the rest retrieved from reference TRBV5-6 and TRBJ2-1, is DAGVTQSPTHLIKTRGQQVTLRCSPKSGHDTVSWYQQALGQGPQFIFQYYEEEERQRGNFPDRFSGHQFPNYSSELNVNALLLGDSALYLCASSLGGGSSYNEQFFGPGTRLTVL.

The rearrangement uses TRBV5-1 and TRBJ1-6; D is unclear. Between the trimmed V and J ends, which lost 3 bases and 8 bases, there was a span of 15 bases. The CDR3 consists of 15 residues. Germline CDR1 reads SGHRS; CDR2 reads YFSETQ. CDR3 nucleotide sequence: TGCGCCAGCAGCTCCTTCGGTCTTATGGATTCACCCCTCCACTTT. It codes for CASSSFGLMDSPLHF.

The CDR3 region is CASSISWNTEAFF. CDR3 sequence (DNA): TGTGCCAGCAGTATTAGTTGGAACACTGAAGCTTTCTTT. The rearrangement joins TRBV12-3 or TRBV12-4 to TRBJ1-1, with D unresolved. V lost 5 bases and J lost 1, with 8 bases in between. The CDR3 has 13 residues.

This clone was counted once. The chain recombines TRBV24-1 with TRBJ2-3; D may be TRBD1 (5 bases). V was pared by 8 bases and J by 6 bases, with 11 bases between. This CDR3 region has 12 residues. Germline CDR1 KGHDR, CDR2 SFDVKD. Here the CDR3 reads CATKGRLDTQYF. In nucleotides, the CDR3 is TGTGCCACCAAGGGGCGGTTGGATACGCAGTATTTT.

V is TRBV5-4 and J is TRBJ2-1; 8 bases map to TRBD2. The CDR3 runs to 14 residues. CDR1 and CDR2 from the germline V gene are SGHNT and YYREEE (reference sequence). The V segment lost 5 bases and the J segment 4 bases; nucleotides outside the gene matches: 5. The CDR3 nucleotides are TGTGCCAGCAGTAACACGGGGGGGTACAATGAGCAGTTCTTC. It codes for CASSNTGGYNEQFF.

The gene calls are TRBV28 and TRBJ2-5; D may be TRBD2 (6 bases). Per germline, CDR1 MDHEN and CDR2 SYDVKM. The length of the CDR3 is 14 residues. Trimming shortened V by 6 bases and J by 5 bases, and 16 bases separated the two germline ends. The CDR3 is CASSPLLAWETQYF. CDR3 nucleotide sequence: TGTGCCAGCAGCCCATTACTAGCTTGGGAGACCCAGTACTTC.

This clone was found once. The J gene is TRBJ1-2, the V gene TRBV6-5; D gene ambiguous. Trimming shortened V by 6 bases and J by 0 bases, and 5 bases separated the two germline ends. This CDR3 has 12 amino acids. Germline loops: CDR1 MNHEY, CDR2 SVGAGI. CDR3 protein: CASRTPNYGYTF. CDR3 in DNA: TGTGCCAGCAGAACACCTAACTATGGCTACACCTTC.

There are a few counts of this clone. The CDR3 nucleotides read TGTGCCAGCAGTGATCCGGGGGTGGTAGGGAACGAGCAGTACTTC. It is translated as CASSDPGVVGNEQYF. The chain links TRBV2 to TRBJ2-7; D is perhaps TRBD2 (6 bases). The CDR3 is 15 amino acids. From germline, CDR1 is SNHLY and CDR2 FYNNEI. The V end lost 3 bases, the J end lost 5 bases, and 17 bases lay between the germline ends.

This chain connects TRBV7-9 to TRBJ1-1, with TRBD1 identical over 9 bases. This CDR3 comprises 15 residues. CDR1 and CDR2 from the germline V gene are SEHNR and FQNEAQ (reference sequence). With V trimmed by 4 bases and J by 14 bases, 17 bases remained unmatched. The CDR3 DNA is TGTGCCAGCAGCTCCAAGACAGGGGGAAACTTGATGGCATTCTTT. It specifies CASSSKTGGNLMAFF.

J is TRBJ2-7 and V is TRBV19; 14 bases agree with TRBD2. V was clipped by 4 bases and J by 6 bases; unmatched bases: 11. The CDR3 covers 17 residues. Germline V gene sequence: CDR1 LNHDA, CDR2 SQIVND (reference sequence). The CDR3 spells CASSTRLPGLAGVEQYF. CDR3 DNA: TGTGCCAGTAGTACACGACTACCGGGACTAGCGGGAGTCGAGCAGTACTTC. The complete variable domain, with remaining parts taken from reference TRBV19 and TRBJ2-7, reads DGGITQSPKYLFRKEGQNVTLSCEQNLNHDAMYWYRQDPGQGLRLIYYSQIVNDFQKGDIAEGYSVSREKKESFPLTVTSAQKNPTAFYLCASSTRLPGLAGVEQYFGPGTRLTVT.

The chain couples TRBV15 to TRBJ1-1; TRBD1 matches 7 bases. The V gene's germline CDR1 is LNHNV and CDR2 YYDKDF (reference sequence). V dropped 6 bases and J dropped 3; count of bases not matched to a gene: 13. The CDR3 runs to 16 residues. The CDR3 sequence: CATSEVGTGQHTEAFF. CDR3 DNA sequence: TGTGCCACCAGTGAAGTAGGTACGGGACAGCACACTGAAGCTTTCTTT.

The chain recombines TRBV9 with TRBJ2-7; possibly TRBD2 for D (6 bases). Germline CDR1 is SGDLS and CDR2 is YYNGEE. This CDR3 has 14 residues. With 0 bases removed from V and 3 bases from J, the gap between germline ends came to 10 bases. CDR3 region: CASSVGGAYYEQYF. Here the CDR3 DNA reads TGTGCCAGCAGCGTAGGCGGGGCATACTACGAGCAGTACTTC.

This clone occurred once. The genes are TRBV4-3 and TRBJ2-7, with 8 bases fitting TRBD1. Germline CDR1 is LGHNA and CDR2 is YSLEER. Trimming at V came to 1 base and at J to 2 bases, leaving 13 bases not matched to a gene. The CDR3 length is 18 residues. The CDR3 coding sequence is TGCGCCAGCAGCCAAGTCAAGTTGGGGGCAGGGGGCACCTACGAGCAGTACTTC. This translates into CASSQVKLGAGGTYEQYF.

The CDR3 DNA sequence: TGTGCCAGCAGCCGGCGGACAGGGGCGACGGAGACCCAGTACTTC. Translation gives CASSRRTGATETQYF. This rearrangement joins TRBV7-9 to TRBJ2-5; TRBD1 agrees at 9 bases. Germline V gene sequence: CDR1 SEHNR, CDR2 FQNEAQ (reference sequence). Unmatched junction bases numbered 9, after V lost 5 bases and J lost 5 bases. This CDR3 is 15 amino acids long.

The CDR3 DNA is TGTGCCACCAGCAGAGATCTCGGGACTGTCGGAAAACTGTTTTTT. As protein: CATSRDLGTVGKLFF. This rearrangement joins TRBV15 to TRBJ1-4; possible D gene TRBD1, 5 bases. The CDR3 is 15 residues long. Trimming took off 0 bases at V and 10 bases at J, with 15 bases between the two ends. Germline lookup yields CDR1 LNHNV and CDR2 YYDKDF (reference sequence).

DNA of the CDR3: TGTGCCAGCAGCTTGGACTACGGGAGGACAGATACGCAGTATTTT. Its protein is CASSLDYGRTDTQYF. This sequence joins TRBV5-4 and TRBJ2-3; 7 bases line up with TRBD2. Germline CDR1 SGHNT, CDR2 YYREEE (reference sequence). This CDR3 spans 15 amino acids. V shed 0 bases and J 3 bases; nucleotides not matched to a gene: 4.

The chain recombines TRBV7-3 with TRBJ1-3; TRBD1 aligns across 7 bases. CDR1 SGHTA and CDR2 FQGTGA come from the germline V gene. Trimming took 10 bases from V and 0 from J; bases not matched to a gene: 15. The CDR3 covers 17 residues. CDR3 DNA sequence: TGTGCCATCCTGGCAGGGGGTTATGGCCGCTCTGGAAACACCATATATTTT. Its translation is CAILAGGYGRSGNTIYF.

The V gene is TRBV15, the J gene TRBJ2-3; 11 bases align to TRBD2. Trimming took 0 bases from V and 3 from J; bases not matched to a gene: 2. Germline CDR1 reads LNHNV; CDR2 reads YYDKDF (reference sequence). The CDR3 has 16 amino acids. The CDR3 reads CATSRELAGVTDTQYF. CDR3 in DNA: TGTGCCACCAGCAGAGAACTAGCGGGAGTGACAGATACGCAGTATTTT.

J is TRBJ2-7 and V is TRBV27, with 9 bases lining up with TRBD1. The CDR3 spans 15 residues. Per germline, CDR1 MNHEY and CDR2 SMNVEV (reference sequence). V lost 7 bases and J lost 5; bases outside the gene matches: 12. The CDR3 reads CASTKVGTGSHEQYF. DNA for the CDR3: TGTGCCAGCACGAAGGTCGGGACAGGGTCCCACGAGCAGTACTTC.

The CDR3 region has the DNA TGTGCCAGCAGCTCGCCGGGACAGAATAACTATGGCTACACCTTC. Its translation is CASSSPGQNNYGYTF. The chain employs TRBV7-2 and TRBJ1-2; 7 bases match TRBD1. The CDR3 runs to 15 residues. The trim removed 4 bases at V and 1 base at J, leaving 6 bases unmatched. The V gene's germline CDR1 is SGHTA and CDR2 FQGNSA.

V and J are TRBV7-6 and TRBJ1-1; perhaps TRBD1 as D (5 bases). This CDR3 is 14 amino acids long. Trimming cost V 2 bases and J 3 bases, with 10 bases left between them. From germline, CDR1 is SGHVS and CDR2 FNYEAQ. DNA for the CDR3: TGTGCCAGCAGCTTATCGTGGGGGGACACTGAAGCTTTCTTT. This sequence encodes CASSLSWGDTEAFF.

The chain recombines TRBV7-2 with TRBJ1-2, with 8 positions matching TRBD1. V lost 0 bases and J lost 4; bases outside the gene matches: 7. CDR1 SGHTA and CDR2 FQGNSA come from the germline V gene. CDR3 size: 16 residues. CDR3 in DNA: TGTGCCAGCAGCTTAGCAGGTCAGGGGGCAGGCTATGGCTACACCTTC. Its translation: CASSLAGQGAGYGYTF.

V gene TRBV5-1 combines with J gene TRBJ2-7; maybe TRBD1 (6 bases). The CDR3 is made up of 14 amino acids. Germline loops: CDR1 SGHRS, CDR2 YFSETQ. The V end was cut by 1 base, the J end by 1 base, with 9 bases between. CDR3 nucleotide sequence: TGCGCCAGCAGCTTGCGGACAGAGTCCTACGAGCAGTACTTC. Protein: CASSLRTESYEQYF.

The chain links TRBV6-5 to TRBJ1-2; 7 bases are shared with TRBD1. The J segment lost 1 base and the V segment lost 10 bases, leaving 9 bases of the junction unmatched. From germline, CDR1 is MNHEY and CDR2 SVGAGI. The CDR3 covers 14 residues. This CDR3 reads CATRRTGLNYGYTF. The CDR3 nucleotides are TGTGCCACCAGACGGACAGGCCTTAACTATGGCTACACCTTC.

The V call is TRBV5-1, the J call TRBJ2-5, with D possibly TRBD2 on 6 matching bases. V lost 4 bases and J lost 1, with 14 bases in between. This CDR3 contains 15 residues. Germline V CDR1 and CDR2: SGHRS, YFSETQ. CDR3 in amino acids: CASSANTGGQETQYF. The CDR3 DNA follows: TGCGCCAGCAGCGCTAACACCGGGGGCCAAGAGACCCAGTACTTC. The whole variable domain, remainder taken from reference TRBV5-1 and TRBJ2-5, is KAGVTQTPRYLIKTRGQQVTLSCSPISGHRSVSWYQQTPGQGLQFLFEYFSETQRNKGNFPGRFSGRQFSNSRSEMNVSTLELGDSALYLCASSANTGGQETQYFGPGTRLLVL.